This T cell receptor (beta chain) was captured in a study of shared clonotypes between healthy human individuals. Across the whole study: Plates per donor: three CD4 naive, three CD4 memory, two CD8 naive, one CD8 memory.

Using immunoSEQ multiplex PCR, the repertoire was profiled, and TCRdb retains in-frame clones only, with some absent. This table has 950,000 to 1,300,000 clones, around 75% appearing once. As regards this clone: Its antigen is not known. The same CDR3 is also encoded by other DNA sequences in this sample.

Study observations and caveats: Sampling was confined to blood; repertoires within tissues likely differ.

Germline CDR1 reads SGDLS; CDR2 reads YYNGEE. This CDR3 is 15 amino acids long. V was pared by 3 bases and J by 5 bases, with 4 bases of the junction left unmatched. The TCR sequence derives from a man aged 18-30 years in good health. Sequencing was done on a sample of memory CD4+ T cells sorted from blood. The subset was: CD45RA-negative fraction. The gene calls are TRBV9 and TRBJ2-5; 13 nucleotides agree with TRBD2. The CDR3 loop is CASSAGLAGVETQYF. The CDR3 DNA reads TGTGCCAGCAGCGCCGGACTAGCGGGAGTGGAGACCCAGTACTTC.